Sequencing of this TCR beta chain was carried out in a study of blood T cells in healthy people across ages. Looked up from germline, CDR1 is SGHNT and CDR2 is YYREEE (reference sequence). The length of the CDR3 is 15 residues. Unmatched junction bases numbered 6, after V lost 4 bases and J lost 3 bases. It was with a sample-barcoded 5' primer and a J-beta primer mix that a second PCR of about 6 to 12 cycles was run. Every cDNA molecule bore a tag from a template-switch adaptor containing 12 random nucleotides. TCRdb re-analysed the 5' RACE reads in MiXCR, keeping a single row per CDR3 protein. The table lists 700,000 to 1,000,000 distinct CDR3 sequences, 44% of them singletons. Study-wide points: One million T cells yielded diversity estimates that were considered underestimates.

Regarding this clonotype: Its antigen is not known.

The chain combines TRBV5-4 with TRBJ1-2; 10 bases match TRBD1. The TCR originated in a man in his 60s in good health. Sequencing used blood. The CDR3 spells CASSAGQGRDYGYTF. CDR3 bases: TGTGCCAGCAGCGCGGGACAGGGGCGGGACTATGGCTACACCTTC.